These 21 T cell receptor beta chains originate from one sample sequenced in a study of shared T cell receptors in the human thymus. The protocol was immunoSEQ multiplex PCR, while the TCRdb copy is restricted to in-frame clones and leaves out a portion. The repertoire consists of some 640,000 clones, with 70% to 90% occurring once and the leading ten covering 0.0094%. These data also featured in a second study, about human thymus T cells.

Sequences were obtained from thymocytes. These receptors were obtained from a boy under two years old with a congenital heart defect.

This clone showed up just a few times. CDR3 sequence: CAWSASGTSGGDTQYF. The CDR3 DNA sequence: TGTGCCTGGAGCGCTTCCGGGACTAGCGGTGGAGATACGCAGTATTTT. The chain has TRBV30 and TRBJ2-3; 11 nucleotides agree with TRBD2. The trim removed 3 bases at V and 5 bases at J, leaving 10 bases unmatched. The CDR3 sequence is 16 residues long. Germline V lookup: CDR1 GTSNPN, CDR2 SVGIG (reference sequence).

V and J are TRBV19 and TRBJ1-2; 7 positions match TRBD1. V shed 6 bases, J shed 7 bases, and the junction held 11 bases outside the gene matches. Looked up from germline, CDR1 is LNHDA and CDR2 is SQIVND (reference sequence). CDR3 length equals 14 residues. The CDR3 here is CASRPDRVLGGYTF. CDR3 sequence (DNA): TGTGCCAGTAGGCCCGACAGGGTGTTGGGTGGCTACACCTTC.

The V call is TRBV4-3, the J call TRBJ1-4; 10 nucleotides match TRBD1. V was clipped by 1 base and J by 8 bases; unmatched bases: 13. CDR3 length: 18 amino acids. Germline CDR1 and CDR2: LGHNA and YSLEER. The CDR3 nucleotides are TGCGCCAGCAGCCAAGCCTCTCGCGGACAGGGGGATTACGAAAAACTGTTTTTT. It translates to CASSQASRGQGDYEKLFF.

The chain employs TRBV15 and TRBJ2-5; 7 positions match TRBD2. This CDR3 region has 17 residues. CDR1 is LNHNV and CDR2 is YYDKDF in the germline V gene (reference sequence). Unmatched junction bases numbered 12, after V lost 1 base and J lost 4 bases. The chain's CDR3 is CATSRVLGLGRGETQYF. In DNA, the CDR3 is TGTGCCACCAGCAGAGTTTTAGGACTTGGGAGGGGAGAGACCCAGTACTTC.

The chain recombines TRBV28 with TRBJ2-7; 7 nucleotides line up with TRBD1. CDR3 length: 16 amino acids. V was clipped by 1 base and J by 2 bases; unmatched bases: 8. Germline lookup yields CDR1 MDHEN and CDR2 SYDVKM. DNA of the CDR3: TGTGCCAGCAGTTTATTCCGCGGTGGGACAGCCTACGAGCAGTACTTC. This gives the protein CASSLFRGGTAYEQYF.

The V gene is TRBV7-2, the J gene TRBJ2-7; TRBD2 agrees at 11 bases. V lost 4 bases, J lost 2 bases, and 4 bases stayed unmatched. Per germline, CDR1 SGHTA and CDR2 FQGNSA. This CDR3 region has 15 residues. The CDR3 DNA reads TGTGCCAGCAGCTCGAGACTAGCGGGGACCTACGAGCAGTACTTC. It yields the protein CASSSRLAGTYEQYF.

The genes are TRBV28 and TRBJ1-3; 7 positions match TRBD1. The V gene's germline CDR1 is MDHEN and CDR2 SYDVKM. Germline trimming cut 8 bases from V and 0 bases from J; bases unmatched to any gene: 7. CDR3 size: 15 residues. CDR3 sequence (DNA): TGTGCCAGCGGAAGGGACAGCTTCTCTGGAAACACCATATATTTT. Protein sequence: CASGRDSFSGNTIYF.

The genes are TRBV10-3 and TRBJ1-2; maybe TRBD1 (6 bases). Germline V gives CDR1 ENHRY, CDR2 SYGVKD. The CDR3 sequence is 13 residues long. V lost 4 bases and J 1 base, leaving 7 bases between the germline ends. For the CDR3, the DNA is TGTGCCATCAGTGGGACAGTTAACTATGGCTACACCTTC. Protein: CAISGTVNYGYTF.

The CDR3: CASSSRTGETYEQYF. The CDR3 DNA reads TGCGCCAGCAGCAGCCGGACTGGCGAAACCTACGAGCAGTACTTC. The chain links TRBV5-1 to TRBJ2-7, with a weak D call TRBD2 (5 bases). This CDR3 comprises 15 residues. V was clipped by 4 bases and J by 2 bases, with 16 bases between them. Germline V CDR1 and CDR2: SGHRS, YFSETQ.

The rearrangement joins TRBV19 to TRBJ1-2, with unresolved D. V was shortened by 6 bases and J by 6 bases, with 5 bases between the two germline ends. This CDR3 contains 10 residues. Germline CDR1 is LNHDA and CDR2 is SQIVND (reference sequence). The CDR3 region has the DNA TGTGCCAGTAGAGAGAATGGCTACACCTTC. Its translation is CASRENGYTF.

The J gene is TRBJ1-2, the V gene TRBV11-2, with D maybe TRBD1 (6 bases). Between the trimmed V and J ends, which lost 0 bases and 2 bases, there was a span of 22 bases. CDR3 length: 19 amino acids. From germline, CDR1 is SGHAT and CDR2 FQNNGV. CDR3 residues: CASSLDRWRTVKRNYGYTF. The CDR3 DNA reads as TGTGCCAGCAGCTTAGATCGTTGGCGGACAGTCAAGAGGAACTATGGCTACACCTTC.

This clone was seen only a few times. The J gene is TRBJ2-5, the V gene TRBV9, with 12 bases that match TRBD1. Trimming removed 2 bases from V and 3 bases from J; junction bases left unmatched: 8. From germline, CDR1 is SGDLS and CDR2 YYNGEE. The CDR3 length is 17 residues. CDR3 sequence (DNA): TGTGCCAGCAGCGTGGGACAGGGGGCTTTCGGAAAAGAGACCCAGTACTTC. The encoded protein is CASSVGQGAFGKETQYF. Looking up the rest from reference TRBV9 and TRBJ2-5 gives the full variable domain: DSGVTQTPKHLITATGQRVTLRCSPRSGDLSVYWYQQSLDQGLQFLIQYYNGEERAKGNILERFSAQQFPDLHSELNLSSLELGDSALYFCASSVGQGAFGKETQYFGPGTRLLVL.

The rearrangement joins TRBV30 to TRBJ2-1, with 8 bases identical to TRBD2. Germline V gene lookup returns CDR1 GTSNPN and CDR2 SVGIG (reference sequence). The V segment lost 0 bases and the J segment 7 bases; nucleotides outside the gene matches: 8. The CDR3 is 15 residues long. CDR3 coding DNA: TGTGCCTGGAGTGTACCCAGCGGGAGCGGTAATGAGCAGTTCTTC. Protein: CAWSVPSGSGNEQFF.

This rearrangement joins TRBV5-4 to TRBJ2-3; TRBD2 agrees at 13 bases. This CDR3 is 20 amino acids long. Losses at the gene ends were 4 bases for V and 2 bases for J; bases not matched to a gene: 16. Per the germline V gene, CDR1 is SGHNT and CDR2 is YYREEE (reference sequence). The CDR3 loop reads CASSGVGLAGSTDNTDTQYF. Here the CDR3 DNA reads TGTGCCAGCAGCGGGGTGGGACTAGCGGGGAGCACTGATAACACAGATACGCAGTATTTT.

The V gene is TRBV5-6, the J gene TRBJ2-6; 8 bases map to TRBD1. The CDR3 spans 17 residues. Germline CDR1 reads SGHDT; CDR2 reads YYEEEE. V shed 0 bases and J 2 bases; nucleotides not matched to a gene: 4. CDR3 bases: TGTGCCAGCAGCTTGGTTCAGGGGGCGGCTGGGGCCAACGTCCTGACTTTC. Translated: CASSLVQGAAGANVLTF.

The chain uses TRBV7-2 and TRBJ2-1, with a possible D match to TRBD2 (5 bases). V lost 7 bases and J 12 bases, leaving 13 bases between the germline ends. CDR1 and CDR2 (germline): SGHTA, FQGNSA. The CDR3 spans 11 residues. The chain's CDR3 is CASILGVSQFF. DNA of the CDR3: TGTGCCAGCATCCTCGGGGTTTCGCAGTTCTTC.

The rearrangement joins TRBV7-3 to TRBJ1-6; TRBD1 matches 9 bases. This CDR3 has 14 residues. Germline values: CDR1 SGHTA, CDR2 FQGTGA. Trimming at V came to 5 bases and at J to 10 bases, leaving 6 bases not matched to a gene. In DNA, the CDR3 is TGTGCCAGCAGCGCAACAGGGGGCGAATCACCCCTCCACTTT. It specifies CASSATGGESPLHF.

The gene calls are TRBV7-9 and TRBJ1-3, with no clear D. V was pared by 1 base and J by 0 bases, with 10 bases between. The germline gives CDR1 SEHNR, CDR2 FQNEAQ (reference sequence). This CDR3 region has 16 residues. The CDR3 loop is CASSLVLGISGNTIYF. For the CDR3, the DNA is TGTGCCAGCAGCTTAGTGTTGGGCATCTCTGGAAACACCATATATTTT. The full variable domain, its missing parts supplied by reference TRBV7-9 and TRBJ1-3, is DTGVSQNPRHKITKRGQNVTFRCDPISEHNRLYWYRQTLGQGPEFLTYFQNEAQLEKSRLLSDRFSAERPKGSFSTLEIQRTEQGDSAMYLCASSLVLGISGNTIYFGEGSWLTVV.

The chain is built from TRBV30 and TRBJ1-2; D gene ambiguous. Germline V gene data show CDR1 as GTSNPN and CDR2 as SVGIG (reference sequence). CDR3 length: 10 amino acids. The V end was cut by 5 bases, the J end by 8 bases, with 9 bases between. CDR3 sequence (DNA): TGTGCCTGGCTGCAGAGGGGCTACACCTTC. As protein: CAWLQRGYTF. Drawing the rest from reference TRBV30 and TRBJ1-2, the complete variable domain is SQTIHQWPATLVQPVGSPLSLECTVEGTSNPNLYWYRQAAGRGLQLLFYSVGIGQISSEVPQNLSASRPQDRQFILSSKKLLLSDSGFYLCAWLQRGYTFGSGTRLTVV.

CDR3 loop: CASSESARSSGGTDTQYF. In DNA form, the CDR3 reads TGTGCCAGCAGTGAATCGGCGAGGTCGAGCGGGGGCACAGATACGCAGTATTTT. The rearrangement joins TRBV6-1 to TRBJ2-3; 7 positions match TRBD2. The CDR3 sequence is 18 residues long. CDR1 is MNHNS, CDR2 SASEGT, per germline. V was pared by 2 bases and J by 1 base, with 12 bases of the junction left unmatched.

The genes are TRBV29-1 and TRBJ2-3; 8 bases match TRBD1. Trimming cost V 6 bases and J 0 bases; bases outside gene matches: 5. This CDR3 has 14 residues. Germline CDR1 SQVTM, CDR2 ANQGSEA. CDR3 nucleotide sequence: TGCAGCGTAGCTCAGGGGGCTAGCACAGATACGCAGTATTTT. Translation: CSVAQGASTDTQYF.